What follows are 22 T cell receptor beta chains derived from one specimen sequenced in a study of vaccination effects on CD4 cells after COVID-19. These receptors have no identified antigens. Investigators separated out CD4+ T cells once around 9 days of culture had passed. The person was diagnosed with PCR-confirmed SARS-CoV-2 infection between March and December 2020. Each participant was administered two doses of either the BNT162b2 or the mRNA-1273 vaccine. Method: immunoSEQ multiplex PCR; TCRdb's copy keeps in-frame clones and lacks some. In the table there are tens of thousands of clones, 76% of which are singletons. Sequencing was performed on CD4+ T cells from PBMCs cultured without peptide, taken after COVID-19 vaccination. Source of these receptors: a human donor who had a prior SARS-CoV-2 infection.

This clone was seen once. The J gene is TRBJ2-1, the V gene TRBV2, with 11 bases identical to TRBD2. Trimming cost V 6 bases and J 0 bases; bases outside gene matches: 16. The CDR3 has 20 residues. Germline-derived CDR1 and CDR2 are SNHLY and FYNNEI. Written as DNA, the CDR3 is TGTGCCAGCAGGGGTCCCTCCGGGACTAGCGGAAAAAACTCCTACAATGAGCAGTTCTTC. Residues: CASRGPSGTSGKNSYNEQFF.

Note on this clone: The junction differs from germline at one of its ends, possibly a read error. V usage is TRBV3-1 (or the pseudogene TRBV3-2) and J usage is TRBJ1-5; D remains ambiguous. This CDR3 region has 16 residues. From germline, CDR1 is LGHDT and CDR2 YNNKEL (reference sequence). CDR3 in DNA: TGTACCAGCAGCCAAGGAAGCCAAGGCAGCAATCAGCCCCAGCATTTT. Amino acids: CTSSQGSQGSNQPQHF.

The CDR3 reads CASSQRGSNQPQHF. CDR3 nucleotide sequence: TGTGCCAGCAGCCAACGAGGGTCAAATCAGCCCCAGCATTTT. The chain carries TRBV14 and TRBJ1-5; D is ambiguous. Per germline, CDR1 SGHDN and CDR2 FVKESK. Trimming pared 2 bases from V and 4 bases from J, leaving 9 bases between. This CDR3 is 14 amino acids long. The whole variable domain, remainder taken from reference TRBV14 and TRBJ1-5, is EAGVTQFPSHSVIEKGQTVTLRCDPISGHDNLYWYRRVMGKEIKFLLHFVKESKQDESGMPNNRFLAERTGGTYSTLKVQPAELEDSGVYFCASSQRGSNQPQHFGDGTRLSIL.

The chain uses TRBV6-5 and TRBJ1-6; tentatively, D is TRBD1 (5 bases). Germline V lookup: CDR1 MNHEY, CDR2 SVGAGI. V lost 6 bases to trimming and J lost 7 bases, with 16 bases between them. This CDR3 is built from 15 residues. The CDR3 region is CASSSERRGNSPLHF. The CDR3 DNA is TGTGCCAGCAGCTCCGAACGGAGGGGAAATTCACCCCTCCACTTT.

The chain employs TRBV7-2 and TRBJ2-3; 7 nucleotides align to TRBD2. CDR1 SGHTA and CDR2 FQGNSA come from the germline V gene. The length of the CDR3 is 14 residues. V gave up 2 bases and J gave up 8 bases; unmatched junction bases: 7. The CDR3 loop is CASSLMAGEVTQYF. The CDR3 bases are TGTGCCAGCAGCTTAATGGCGGGAGAGGTTACGCAGTATTTT.

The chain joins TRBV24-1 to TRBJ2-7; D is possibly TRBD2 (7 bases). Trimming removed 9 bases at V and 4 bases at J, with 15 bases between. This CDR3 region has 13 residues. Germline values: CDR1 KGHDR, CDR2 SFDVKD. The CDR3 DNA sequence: TGTGCCACCGCGGAGGGGGGGACTTACGAGCAGTACTTC. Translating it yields CATAEGGTYEQYF.

The CDR3 sequence: CASSGQVNEKLFF. The CDR3 nucleotides read TGTGCCAGCTCGGGACAAGTTAATGAAAAACTGTTTTTT. The J gene is TRBJ1-4, the V gene TRBV18, with D maybe TRBD1 (6 bases). Germline loops: CDR1 KGHSH, CDR2 LQKENI. V dropped 6 bases and J dropped 4 bases, with 9 bases sitting between them. The CDR3 length is 13 residues.

CDR3 sequence reads: CASSLGLGFSYGYTF. CDR3 in DNA: TGTGCCAGCAGCTTGGGGTTGGGGTTTTCCTATGGCTACACCTTC. This chain links TRBV5-8 with TRBJ1-2; D gene uncertain. Between the trimmed V and J ends, which lost 0 bases and 4 bases, there was a span of 13 bases. Germline CDR1 is SGHTS and CDR2 is YDEGEE. The CDR3 extends over 15 amino acids.

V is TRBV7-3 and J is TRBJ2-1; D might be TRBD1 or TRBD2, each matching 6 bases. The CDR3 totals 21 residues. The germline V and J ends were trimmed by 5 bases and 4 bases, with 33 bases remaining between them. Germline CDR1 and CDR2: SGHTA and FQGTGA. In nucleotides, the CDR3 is TGTGCCAGCAGCCCGAAAACCCCCGCGAGGGGGGCTAGCATTAGGTACAATGAGCAGTTCTTC. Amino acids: CASSPKTPARGASIRYNEQFF.

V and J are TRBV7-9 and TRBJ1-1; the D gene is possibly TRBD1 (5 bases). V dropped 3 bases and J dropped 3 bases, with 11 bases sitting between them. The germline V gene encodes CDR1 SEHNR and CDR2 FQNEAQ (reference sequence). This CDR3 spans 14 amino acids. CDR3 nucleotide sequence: TGTGCCAGCAGCTTGGACACGCTGTACACTGAAGCTTTCTTT. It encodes CASSLDTLYTEAFF.

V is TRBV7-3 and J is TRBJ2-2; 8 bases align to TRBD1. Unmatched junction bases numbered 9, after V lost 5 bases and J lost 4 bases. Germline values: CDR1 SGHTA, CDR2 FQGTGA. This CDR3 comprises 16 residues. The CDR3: CASSSQGASATGELFF. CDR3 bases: TGTGCCAGCAGCAGTCAGGGGGCGTCGGCCACCGGGGAGCTGTTTTTT.

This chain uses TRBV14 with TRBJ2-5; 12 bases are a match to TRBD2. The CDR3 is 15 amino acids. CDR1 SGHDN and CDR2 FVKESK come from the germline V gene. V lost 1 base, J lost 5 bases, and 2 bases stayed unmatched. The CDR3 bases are TGTGCCAGCAGCCAAGGACTAGCGGGAGTTGAGACCCAGTACTTC. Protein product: CASSQGLAGVETQYF. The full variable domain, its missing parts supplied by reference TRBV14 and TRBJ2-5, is EAGVTQFPSHSVIEKGQTVTLRCDPISGHDNLYWYRRVMGKEIKFLLHFVKESKQDESGMPNNRFLAERTGGTYSTLKVQPAELEDSGVYFCASSQGLAGVETQYFGPGTRLLVL.

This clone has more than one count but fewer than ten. CDR3 protein: CASSPNPAGLEQYF. CDR3 nucleotide sequence: TGTGCCAGCTCACCTAACCCGGCCGGATTGGAGCAGTACTTC. The V gene is TRBV18, the J gene TRBJ2-7; D ambiguous. Germline CDR1 reads KGHSH; CDR2 reads LQKENI. Deletions cut 3 bases from V and 7 bases from J, with 16 bases between. CDR3 size: 14 residues.

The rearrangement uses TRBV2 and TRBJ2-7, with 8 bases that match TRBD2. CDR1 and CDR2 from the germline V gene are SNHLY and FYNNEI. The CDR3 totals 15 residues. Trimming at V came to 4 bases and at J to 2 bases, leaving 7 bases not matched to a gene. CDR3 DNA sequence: TGTGCCAGCAGTGGAGGACTAGCTGACACCTACGAGCAGTACTTC. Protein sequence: CASSGGLADTYEQYF.

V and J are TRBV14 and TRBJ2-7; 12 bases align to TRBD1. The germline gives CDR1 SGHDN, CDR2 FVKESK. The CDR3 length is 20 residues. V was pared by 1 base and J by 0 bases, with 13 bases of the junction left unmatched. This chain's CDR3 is CASSQGLWDRGRILSYEQYF. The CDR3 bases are TGTGCCAGCAGCCAAGGGCTCTGGGACAGGGGGCGCATCCTCTCCTACGAGCAGTACTTC.

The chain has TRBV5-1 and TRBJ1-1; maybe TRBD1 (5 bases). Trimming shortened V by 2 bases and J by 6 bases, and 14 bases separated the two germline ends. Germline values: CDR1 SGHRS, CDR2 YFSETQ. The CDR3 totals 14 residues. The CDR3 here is CASSFEAGQSEAFF. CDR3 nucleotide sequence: TGCGCCAGCAGCTTTGAGGCGGGGCAGTCTGAAGCTTTCTTT.

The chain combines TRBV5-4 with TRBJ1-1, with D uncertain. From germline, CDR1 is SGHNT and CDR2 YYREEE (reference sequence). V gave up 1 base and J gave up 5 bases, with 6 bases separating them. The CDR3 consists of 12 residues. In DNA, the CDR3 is TGTGCCAGCAGCTTGCGGGAGACTGAAGCTTTCTTT. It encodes CASSLRETEAFF.

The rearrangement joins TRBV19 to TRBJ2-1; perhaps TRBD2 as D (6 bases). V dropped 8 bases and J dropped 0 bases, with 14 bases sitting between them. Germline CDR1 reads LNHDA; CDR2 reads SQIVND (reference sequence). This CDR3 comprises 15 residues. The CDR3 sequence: CASGSGFSSYNEQFF. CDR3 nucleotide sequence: TGTGCCAGTGGTAGCGGCTTTAGCTCCTACAATGAGCAGTTCTTC.

Here the CDR3 reads CASRKNTGELFF. CDR3 bases: TGTGCCAGCAGGAAAAACACCGGGGAGCTGTTTTTT. The rearrangement joins TRBV9 to TRBJ2-2, with no clear D. This CDR3 has 12 residues. The germline CDR1 and CDR2 sequences are SGDLS and YYNGEE. V shed 5 bases and J shed 2 bases, with 4 bases lying between them.

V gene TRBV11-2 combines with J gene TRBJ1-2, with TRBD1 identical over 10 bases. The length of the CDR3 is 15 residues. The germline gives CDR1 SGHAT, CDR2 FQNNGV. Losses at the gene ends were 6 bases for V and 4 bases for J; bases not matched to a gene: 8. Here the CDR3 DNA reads TGTGCCAGCAGAGCCCAGGACAGGGGGGGCTATGGCTACACCTTC. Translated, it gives CASRAQDRGGYGYTF. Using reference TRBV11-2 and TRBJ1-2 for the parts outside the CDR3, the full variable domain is EAGVAQSPRYKIIEKRQSVAFWCNPISGHATLYWYQQILGQGPKLLIQFQNNGVVDDSQLPKDRFSAERLKGVDSTLKIQPAKLEDSAVYLCASRAQDRGGYGYTFGSGTRLTVV.

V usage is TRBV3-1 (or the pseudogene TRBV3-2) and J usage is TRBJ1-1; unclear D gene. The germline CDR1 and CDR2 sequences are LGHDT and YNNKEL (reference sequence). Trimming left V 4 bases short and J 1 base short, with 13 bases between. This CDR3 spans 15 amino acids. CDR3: CASSPGETWNTEAFF. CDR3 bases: TGTGCCAGCAGCCCCGGTGAGACTTGGAACACTGAAGCTTTCTTT.

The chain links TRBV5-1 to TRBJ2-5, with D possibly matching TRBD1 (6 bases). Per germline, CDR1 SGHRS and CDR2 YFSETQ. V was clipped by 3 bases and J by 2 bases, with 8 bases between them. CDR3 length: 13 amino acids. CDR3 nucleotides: TGCGCCAGCAGCTCAGGGGTTCAAGAGACCCAGTACTTC. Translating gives CASSSGVQETQYF.